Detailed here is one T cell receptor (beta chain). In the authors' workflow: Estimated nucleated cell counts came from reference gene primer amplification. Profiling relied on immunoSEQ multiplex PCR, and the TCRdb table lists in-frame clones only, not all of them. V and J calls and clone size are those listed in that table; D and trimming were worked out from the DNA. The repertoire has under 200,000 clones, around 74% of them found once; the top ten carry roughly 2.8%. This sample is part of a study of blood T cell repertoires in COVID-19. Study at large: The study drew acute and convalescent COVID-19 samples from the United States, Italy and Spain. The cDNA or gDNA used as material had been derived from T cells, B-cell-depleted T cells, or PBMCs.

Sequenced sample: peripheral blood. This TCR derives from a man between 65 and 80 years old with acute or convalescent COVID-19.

CDR3 region: CASSLFDRAPGELFF. CDR3 DNA: TGTGCCAGTAGCCTCTTCGACAGGGCCCCCGGGGAGCTGTTTTTT. V and J are TRBV19 and TRBJ2-2; TRBD1 matches 7 bases. With 6 bases clipped from V and 6 bases from J, the junction kept 10 bases outside the gene matches. This CDR3 is built from 15 residues. The V gene's germline CDR1 is LNHDA and CDR2 SQIVND (reference sequence).